This TCR beta chain was retrieved from a study of metastatic and nonmetastatic thyroid tumors. Study-level results: It was reported that TCR beta diversity was significantly higher in malignant thyroid tumors than benign nodules, in blood and tumor.

TCRdb reprocessed the PCR reads using MiXCR. The sample yields over 20,000 clones, around 28% seen once. Each patient came to thyroid surgery without any prior treatment (of any kind). In its sample, this clone was seen many times. Its antigen is undetermined. V gave up 0 bases and J gave up 4 bases, with 15 bases separating them. The CDR3 totals 16 residues. Germline CDR1 is MNHNS and CDR2 is SASEGT. The TCR was taken from a female donor with papillary thyroid cancer or a benign thyroid nodule (not recorded which). Some clones in this sample may be carry-over from other donors' samples. V is TRBV6-1 and J is TRBJ1-2; D is undetermined. The sample consisted of blood. For the CDR3, the DNA is TGTGCCAGCAGTGAAGCCCTCTTATTCACGAGCTATGGCTACACCTTC. Its translation is CASSEALLFTSYGYTF.